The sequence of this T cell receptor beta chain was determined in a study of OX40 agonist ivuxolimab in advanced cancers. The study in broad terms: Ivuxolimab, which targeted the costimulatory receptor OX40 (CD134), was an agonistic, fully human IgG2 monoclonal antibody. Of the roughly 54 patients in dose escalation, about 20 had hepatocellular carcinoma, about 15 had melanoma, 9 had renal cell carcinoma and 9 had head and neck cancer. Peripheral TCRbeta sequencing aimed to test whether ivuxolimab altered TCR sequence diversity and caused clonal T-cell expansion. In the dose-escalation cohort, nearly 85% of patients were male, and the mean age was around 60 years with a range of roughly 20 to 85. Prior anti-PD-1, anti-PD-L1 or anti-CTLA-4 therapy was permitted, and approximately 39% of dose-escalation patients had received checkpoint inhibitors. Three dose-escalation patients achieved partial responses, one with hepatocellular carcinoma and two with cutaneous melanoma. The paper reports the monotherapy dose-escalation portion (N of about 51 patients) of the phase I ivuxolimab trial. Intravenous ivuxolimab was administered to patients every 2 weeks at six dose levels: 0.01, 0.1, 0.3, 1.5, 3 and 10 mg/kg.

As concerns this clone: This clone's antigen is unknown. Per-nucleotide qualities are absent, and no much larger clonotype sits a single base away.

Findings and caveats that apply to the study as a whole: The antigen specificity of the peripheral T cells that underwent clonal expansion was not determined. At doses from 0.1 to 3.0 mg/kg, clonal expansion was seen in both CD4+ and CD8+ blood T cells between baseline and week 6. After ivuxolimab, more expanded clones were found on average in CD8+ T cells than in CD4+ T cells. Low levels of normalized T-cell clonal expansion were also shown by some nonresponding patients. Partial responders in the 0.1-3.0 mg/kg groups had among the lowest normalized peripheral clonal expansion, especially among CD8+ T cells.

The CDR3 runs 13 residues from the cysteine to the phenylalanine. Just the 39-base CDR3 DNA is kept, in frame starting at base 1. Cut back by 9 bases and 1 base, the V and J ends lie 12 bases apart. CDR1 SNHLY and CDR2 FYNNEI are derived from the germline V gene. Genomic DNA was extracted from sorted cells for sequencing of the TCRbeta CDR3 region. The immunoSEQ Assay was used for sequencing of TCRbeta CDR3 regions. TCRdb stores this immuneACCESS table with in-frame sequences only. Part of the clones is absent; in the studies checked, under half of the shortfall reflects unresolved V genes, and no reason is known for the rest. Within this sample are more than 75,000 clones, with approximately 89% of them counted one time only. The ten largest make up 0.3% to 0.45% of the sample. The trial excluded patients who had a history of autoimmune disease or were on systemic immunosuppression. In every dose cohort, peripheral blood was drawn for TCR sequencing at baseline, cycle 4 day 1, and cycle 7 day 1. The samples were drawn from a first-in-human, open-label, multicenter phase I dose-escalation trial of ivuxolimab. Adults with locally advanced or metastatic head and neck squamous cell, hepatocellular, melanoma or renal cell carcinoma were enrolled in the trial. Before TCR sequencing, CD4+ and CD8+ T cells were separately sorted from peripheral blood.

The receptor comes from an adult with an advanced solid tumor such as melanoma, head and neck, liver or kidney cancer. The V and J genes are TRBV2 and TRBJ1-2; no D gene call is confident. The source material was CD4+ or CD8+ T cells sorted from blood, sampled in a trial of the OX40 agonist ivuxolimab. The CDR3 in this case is CARSTSLNYGYTF. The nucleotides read TGTGCCAGAAGTACATCACTTAACTATGGCTACACCTTC.